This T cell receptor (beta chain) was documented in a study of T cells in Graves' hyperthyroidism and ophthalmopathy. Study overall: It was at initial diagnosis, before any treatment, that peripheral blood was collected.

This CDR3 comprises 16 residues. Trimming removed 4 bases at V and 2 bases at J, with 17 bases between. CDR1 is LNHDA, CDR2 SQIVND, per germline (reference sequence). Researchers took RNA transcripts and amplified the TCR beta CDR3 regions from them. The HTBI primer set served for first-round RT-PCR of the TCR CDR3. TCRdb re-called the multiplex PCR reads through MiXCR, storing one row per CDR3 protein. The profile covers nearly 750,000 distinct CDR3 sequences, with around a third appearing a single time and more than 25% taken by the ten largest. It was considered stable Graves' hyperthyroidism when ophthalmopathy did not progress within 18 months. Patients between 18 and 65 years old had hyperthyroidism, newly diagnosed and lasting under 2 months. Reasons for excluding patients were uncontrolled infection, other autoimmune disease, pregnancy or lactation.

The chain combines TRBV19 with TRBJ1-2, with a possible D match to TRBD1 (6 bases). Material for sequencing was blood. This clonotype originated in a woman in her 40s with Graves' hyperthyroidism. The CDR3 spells CASSTVDRPLNYGYTF. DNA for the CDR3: TGTGCCAGTAGTACGGTAGACAGGCCTTTAAACTATGGCTACACCTTC.